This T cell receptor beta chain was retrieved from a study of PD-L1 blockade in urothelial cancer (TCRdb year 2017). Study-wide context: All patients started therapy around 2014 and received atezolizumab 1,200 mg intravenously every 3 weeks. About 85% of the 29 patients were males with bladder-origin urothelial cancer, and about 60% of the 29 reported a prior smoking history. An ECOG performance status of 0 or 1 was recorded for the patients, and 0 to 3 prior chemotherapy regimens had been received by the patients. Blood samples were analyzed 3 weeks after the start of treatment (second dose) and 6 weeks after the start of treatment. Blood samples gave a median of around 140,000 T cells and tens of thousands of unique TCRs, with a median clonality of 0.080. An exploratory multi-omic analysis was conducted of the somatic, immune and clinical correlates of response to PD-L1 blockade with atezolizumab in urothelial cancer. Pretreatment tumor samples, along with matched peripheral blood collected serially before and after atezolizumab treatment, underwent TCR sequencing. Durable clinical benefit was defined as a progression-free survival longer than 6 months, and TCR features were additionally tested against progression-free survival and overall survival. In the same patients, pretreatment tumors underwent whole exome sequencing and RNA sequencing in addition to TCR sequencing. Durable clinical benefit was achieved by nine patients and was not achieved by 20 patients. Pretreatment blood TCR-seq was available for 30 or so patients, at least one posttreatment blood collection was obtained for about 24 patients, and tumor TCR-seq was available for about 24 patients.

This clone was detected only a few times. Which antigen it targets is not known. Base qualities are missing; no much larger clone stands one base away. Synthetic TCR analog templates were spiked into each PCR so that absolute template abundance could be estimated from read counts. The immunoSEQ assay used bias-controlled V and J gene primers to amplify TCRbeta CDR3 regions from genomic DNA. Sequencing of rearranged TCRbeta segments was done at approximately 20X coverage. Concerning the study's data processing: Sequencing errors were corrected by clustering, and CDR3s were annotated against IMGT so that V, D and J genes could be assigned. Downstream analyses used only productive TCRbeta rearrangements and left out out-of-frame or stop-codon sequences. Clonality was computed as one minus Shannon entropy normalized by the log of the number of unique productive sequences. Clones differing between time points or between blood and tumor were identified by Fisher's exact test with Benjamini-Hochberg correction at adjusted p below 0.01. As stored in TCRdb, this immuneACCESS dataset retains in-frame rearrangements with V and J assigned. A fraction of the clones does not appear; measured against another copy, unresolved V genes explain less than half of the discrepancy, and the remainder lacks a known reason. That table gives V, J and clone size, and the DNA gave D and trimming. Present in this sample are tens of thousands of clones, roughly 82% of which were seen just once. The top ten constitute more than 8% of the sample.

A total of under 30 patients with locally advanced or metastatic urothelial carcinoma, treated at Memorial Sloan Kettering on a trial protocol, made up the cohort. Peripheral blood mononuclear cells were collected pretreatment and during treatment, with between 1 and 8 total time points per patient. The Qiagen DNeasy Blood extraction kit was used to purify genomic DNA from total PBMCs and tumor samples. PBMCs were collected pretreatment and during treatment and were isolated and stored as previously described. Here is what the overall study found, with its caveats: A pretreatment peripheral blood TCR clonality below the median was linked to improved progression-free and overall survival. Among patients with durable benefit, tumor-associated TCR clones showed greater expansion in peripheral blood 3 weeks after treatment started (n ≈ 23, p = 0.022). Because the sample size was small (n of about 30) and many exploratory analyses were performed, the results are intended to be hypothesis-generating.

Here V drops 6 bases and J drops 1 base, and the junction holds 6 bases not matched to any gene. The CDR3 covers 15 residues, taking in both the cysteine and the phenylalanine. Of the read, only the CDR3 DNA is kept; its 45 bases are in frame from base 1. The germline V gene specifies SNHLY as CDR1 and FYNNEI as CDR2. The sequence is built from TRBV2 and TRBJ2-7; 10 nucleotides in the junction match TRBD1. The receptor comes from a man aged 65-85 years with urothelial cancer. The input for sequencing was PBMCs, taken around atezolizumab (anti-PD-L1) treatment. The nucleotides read TGTGCCAGCAGCGTGGACAGGGGGAAATCCTACGAGCAGTACTTC. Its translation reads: CASSVDRGKSYEQYF. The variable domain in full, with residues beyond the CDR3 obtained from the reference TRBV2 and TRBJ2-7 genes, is EPEVTQTPSHQVTQMGQEVILRCVPISNHLYFYWYRQILGQKVEFLVSFYNNEISEKSEIFDDQFSVERPDGSNFTLKIRSTKLEDSAMYFCASSVDRGKSYEQYFGPGTRLTVT.